This is a list of T cell receptor beta chains from one sample in a study of blood T cell repertoires in COVID-19. TCRdb's copy holds only in-frame clones and misses some; the assay was immunoSEQ multiplex PCR. The sample lists around 130,000 clones, approximately 87% seen once, with more than 2% in the top ten. Sequencing was carried out using peripheral blood. The receptor set was obtained from a woman aged 50 to 60 with acute or convalescent COVID-19. The conserved cysteine and the conserved F or W are not part of the CDR3 here. Fields, in order: V gene, D gene, J gene, CDR3 protein. A D gene is named only where the DNA matches it firmly.

>TRBV7-8|TRBD2|TRBJ2-3
ASSLWSGILDTQY
>TRBV7-2|-|TRBJ2-1
ASSLALGGPLYNEQF
>TRBV7-5|-|TRBJ2-1
VMTGVTYNEQF
>TRBV25-1|TRBD2|TRBJ2-4
ASSAPTSGRAKNIQY
>TRBV12-3/TRBV12-4|-|TRBJ2-1
ASSLIRYNEQF
>TRBV7-2|TRBD2|TRBJ2-1
ASSSAIASGYNEQF
>TRBV9|TRBD2|TRBJ2-3
ASSVTSGGTDTQY
>TRBV10-1|-|TRBJ1-3
ASSVGGHSGNTIY
>TRBV18|TRBD2|TRBJ2-1
ASSPRGERENEQF
>TRBV5-4|-|TRBJ2-2
ASSLGRAGSTGELF
>TRBV7-2|-|TRBJ1-6
ASSSGPGSFSPLH
>TRBV19|TRBD1|TRBJ1-2
ASSSGQVQGYGYT
>TRBV7-9|-|TRBJ1-4
ASSLVGPTNEKLF
>TRBV6-6|-|TRBJ1-2
ASSPRGVGDGYT
>TRBV24-1|-|TRBJ2-7
ATSVPLNEQY
>TRBV12-3/TRBV12-4|-|TRBJ1-1
ASSLYDLAEAF
>TRBV30|-|TRBJ2-1
AWSATVNEQF
>TRBV7-9|TRBD1|TRBJ1-1
ASSSTDRGSGAEAF
>TRBV15|-|TRBJ1-4
ATSPKFRTGGEKLF
>TRBV15|TRBD2|TRBJ2-3
ATSWGLAGAPGDTQY
>TRBV6-1|TRBD1|TRBJ1-5
ASSLDRAQPQH
>TRBV5-8|-|TRBJ1-3
ASSLNRGNTIY
>TRBV9|-|TRBJ2-1
ASSVTGSPGGEQF
>TRBV5-8|-|TRBJ1-3
ASSFSGESSGNTIY
>TRBV10-1|-|TRBJ2-1
ASSDLMDYCYYNEQF
>TRBV4-1|TRBD1|TRBJ1-1
ASSQGTGETEAF
>TRBV19|TRBD1|TRBJ1-5
ASSIDLGQGSLGQPQH
>TRBV7-9|-|TRBJ1-4
ASSLANFGNEKLF
>TRBV6-5|-|TRBJ1-1
ASIPGWNTEAF
>TRBV27|-|TRBJ1-3
ARGGASGNTIY
>TRBV19|-|TRBJ2-2
ASSIYAGELF
>TRBV5-1|TRBD1|TRBJ1-5
ASSSGQGDQPQH
>TRBV4-3|-|TRBJ1-1
ASSQVGGEAF
>TRBV18|-|TRBJ2-2
ASSPLEVAEINTGELF
>TRBV11-2|TRBD1|TRBJ1-4
ASSLVKFQGAPEKLF
>TRBV10-1|TRBD2|TRBJ2-2
ASSEFGRDTGELF
>TRBV15|-|TRBJ1-1
ATSRVGANTEAF
>TRBV20-1|-|TRBJ2-5
SASTGLAQETQY
>TRBV7-3|-|TRBJ1-1
ASSSGGTEAF
>TRBV25-1|-|TRBJ1-3
ASSSQGRGNTIY
>TRBV4-2|-|TRBJ1-5
ASSQSQGYSNQPQH
>TRBV21-1|-|TRBJ1-1
ASSKGRGTGGTEAF
>TRBV11-3|-|TRBJ2-7
ASSLDVLGSSYEQY
>TRBV3-1/TRBV3-2|-|TRBJ2-7
ASSRSSGYEQY
>TRBV6-2/TRBV6-3|TRBD1|TRBJ2-7
ASSYSRTGGASEQY
>TRBV6-5|TRBD1|TRBJ2-3
ASCPRTGVTDTQY
>TRBV6-5|TRBD1|TRBJ1-2
ASSYSRDSANYGYT
>TRBV6-5|TRBD1|TRBJ1-5
ASSYSGRGDQPQH
>TRBV27|-|TRBJ2-3
ASRQGTSTDTQY
>TRBV3-1/TRBV3-2|-|TRBJ2-5
ASSQARGRSRETQY
>TRBV7-2|-|TRBJ2-1
ASSFAGTQQF
>TRBV5-8|TRBD2|TRBJ2-1
ASSLGVAGTYNEQF
>TRBV18|-|TRBJ1-5
ASSPPWGGWH
>TRBV5-1|TRBD1|TRBJ1-2
ASRPTGDGGYT